The text below deals with one T cell receptor (beta chain). The antigen remains undetermined. These data are taken from a study of cytomegalovirus exposure and HLA in healthy donors. Points from the study as a whole: Through in vitro validation, a few CMV-associated chains were shown to be specific for CMV antigens. For cytomegalovirus status, the classifier reportedly gave diagnoses with high specificity and sensitivity.

PCR primers comprised 60 Vbeta and 13 Jbeta primers. The assay was immunoSEQ multiplex PCR, and TCRdb's table has in-frame clones only and misses some. This table holds fewer than 95,000 clones, approximately 57% found once. V dropped 1 base and J dropped 1 base, with 13 bases sitting between them. Germline V lookup: CDR1 MRHNA, CDR2 SNTAGT. The CDR3 consists of 16 residues. The rearrangement links TRBV6-4 to TRBJ2-5; TRBD2 might be the D (5 bases). The sample comprised PBMCs. This clonotype was sampled from a young woman in good health and CMV-seronegative. CDR3 protein: CASSDCGRPPQETQYF. The CDR3 coding sequence is TGTGCCAGCAGTGACTGTGGGAGACCCCCCCAAGAGACCCAGTACTTC.